The sequence of this TCR beta chain was determined in a study of T cell responses to AZD1222 COVID-19 vaccine. With regard to this clone: Antigen: not known.

V was shortened by 4 bases and J by 3 bases, with 14 bases between the two germline ends. Germline V CDR1 and CDR2: SGHNT, YYREEE (reference sequence). The CDR3 spans 15 residues. Study results and limitations: Clonal diversity was possibly underestimated; the donors were predominantly white British and more often female. Spike-specific TCR breadth rose after two AZD1222 doses, and depth rose as well. Within unmutated variant regions lay the reported targets of nearly half of spike-specific TCRs.

Clones were sequenced by immunoSEQ multiplex PCR, and TCRdb holds only the in-frame ones, with some missing. The data show about 140,000 clones, 90% seen once. The sequence was obtained from an adult in good health. The starting material was peripheral blood, obtained on day 0 of AZD1222 vaccination. V is TRBV5-4 and J is TRBJ1-3, with D hard to call. CDR3 amino acids: CASSPNGRDGNTIYF. CDR3 in DNA: TGTGCCAGCAGCCCCAATGGGAGGGATGGAAACACCATATATTTT.